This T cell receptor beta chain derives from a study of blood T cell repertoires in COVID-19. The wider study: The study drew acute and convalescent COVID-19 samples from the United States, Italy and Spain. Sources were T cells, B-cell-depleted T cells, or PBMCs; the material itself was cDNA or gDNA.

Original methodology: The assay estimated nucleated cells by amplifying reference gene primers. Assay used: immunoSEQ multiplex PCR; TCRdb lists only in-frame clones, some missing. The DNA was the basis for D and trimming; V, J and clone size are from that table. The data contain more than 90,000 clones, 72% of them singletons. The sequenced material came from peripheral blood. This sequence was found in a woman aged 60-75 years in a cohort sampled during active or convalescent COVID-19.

The CDR3 loop reads CASSHTTGSHQPQHF. CDR3 bases: TGCGCCAGCAGCCACACGACAGGGAGCCATCAGCCCCAGCATTTT. The chain employs TRBV4-1 and TRBJ1-5; 7 bases are a match to TRBD1. This CDR3 has 15 amino acids. After removal of 3 bases from V and 5 bases from J, the junction contained 7 bases not matched to a gene. Germline values: CDR1 MGHRA, CDR2 YSYEKL.